The 30 T cell receptor beta chains below were found in one sample sequenced in a study of T cell responses to AZD1222 COVID-19 vaccine (dated by TCRdb to the early 2020s). The receptor library was made with the immunoSEQ multiplex PCR assay. Held by TCRdb, this immuneACCESS table contains in-frame sequences only and omits some clones. Under half of the omission traces to an unresolved V gene where checked; the cause of the rest is unknown. This sample has 70,000 to 95,000 clones in its table, and 75% to 90% of those were observed once. Under 1.5% of the sample is in the top ten clones. The time point label here, explained by the study, means: about 28 days (+/-7) after the second vaccine dose. The input for sequencing was peripheral blood, taken 28 days after the second AZD1222 dose. The receptors come from an adult who received the AZD1222 COVID-19 vaccine.

The V and J genes are TRBV9 and TRBJ2-6; the D call may be TRBD1 or TRBD2 (5 bases each). This CDR3 region has 17 residues. The germline CDR1 and CDR2 sequences are SGDLS and YYNGEE. The V and J ends lost 0 bases and 2 bases respectively, with 12 bases between them. CDR3 sequence: CASSVGRWGTGANVLTF. The CDR3 DNA reads as TGTGCCAGCAGCGTAGGAAGGTGGGGGACTGGGGCCAACGTCCTGACTTTC.

The V and J genes are TRBV2 and TRBJ1-2; D not resolved. This CDR3 spans 11 amino acids. Per germline, CDR1 SNHLY and CDR2 FYNNEI. Trimming stripped 8 bases from V and 6 bases from J, with 10 bases between. CDR3 region: CASLTVNGYTF. The DNA for the CDR3 is TGTGCCAGCCTGACTGTGAATGGCTACACCTTC.

This chain joins TRBV6-5 and TRBJ1-2, with 9 bases matching TRBD1. The CDR3 loop spans 16 amino acids. The germline V gene has CDR1 MNHEY and CDR2 SVGAGI. After removal of 0 bases from V and 6 bases from J, the junction contained 8 bases not matched to a gene. The CDR3 coding sequence is TGTGCCAGCAGTTACTCACAGGGGGCGCGGAGAAATGGCTACACCTTC. Translation: CASSYSQGARRNGYTF.

The rearrangement joins TRBV2 to TRBJ2-6; D possibly uses TRBD1 or TRBD2 (5 bases each). CDR3 length equals 16 residues. Trimming removed 4 bases at V and 0 bases at J, with 10 bases between. The germline V gene has CDR1 SNHLY and CDR2 FYNNEI. CDR3 coding DNA: TGTGCCAGCAGTGGGGACGGACCCTCTGGGGCCAACGTCCTGACTTTC. Translation: CASSGDGPSGANVLTF.

This clone showed up just once. This sequence joins TRBV24-1 and TRBJ1-1; D unresolved. The CDR3 is 14 residues long. V lost 6 bases and J lost 5, with 15 bases in between. Germline lookup yields CDR1 KGHDR and CDR2 SFDVKD. CDR3 amino acids: CATSSTGDTTEAFF. For the CDR3, the DNA is TGTGCCACCAGTTCCACGGGAGACACAACTGAAGCTTTCTTT.

The genes are TRBV3-1 (or the pseudogene TRBV3-2) and TRBJ2-7, with D unresolved. The V and J ends lost 6 bases and 4 bases respectively, with 10 bases between them. Per the germline V gene, CDR1 is LGHDT and CDR2 is YNNKEL (reference sequence). The CDR3 runs to 12 residues. CDR3 in DNA: TGTGCCAGCAGTCTCGTCAGTTACGAGCAGTACTTC. This codes for CASSLVSYEQYF.

The DNA of the CDR3 is TGTGCCAGCAGCTTAAGGGGGCAGCTGTTTTTT. It encodes CASSLRGQLFF. The chain is built from TRBV13 and TRBJ1-4, with 7 bases lining up with TRBD1. Trimming at V came to 2 bases and at J to 14 bases, leaving 2 bases not matched to a gene. This CDR3 contains 11 residues. Germline V CDR1 and CDR2: PRHDT, FYEKMQ (reference sequence).

This clone appeared a few times. This chain uses TRBV2 with TRBJ1-5; TRBD1 matches 7 bases. This CDR3 is 15 amino acids long. CDR1 and CDR2 from the germline V gene are SNHLY and FYNNEI. V was pared by 5 bases and J by 1 base, with 5 bases of the junction left unmatched. The CDR3 sequence is CASSLTGLSNQPQHF. In DNA, the CDR3 is TGTGCCAGCAGTTTGACAGGGCTGAGCAATCAGCCCCAGCATTTT.

The chain employs TRBV27 and TRBJ2-7, with TRBD2 matching 8 bases. The J segment lost 6 bases and the V segment lost 5 bases, leaving 6 bases of the junction unmatched. The V gene's germline CDR1 is MNHEY and CDR2 SMNVEV (reference sequence). The CDR3 is 13 amino acids. CDR3 sequence: CASSTGGGPEQYF. The CDR3 coding sequence is TGTGCCAGCAGTACGGGCGGGGGGCCCGAGCAGTACTTC.

Only a few counts were recorded for this clone. This CDR3 reads CASSLGGIEQYF. Here the CDR3 DNA reads TGTGCCAGCAGCTTGGGTGGGATCGAGCAGTACTTC. The V and J genes are TRBV5-6 and TRBJ2-7; D is unclear. The CDR3 spans 12 residues. Trimming cost V 0 bases and J 6 bases, with 7 bases left between them. Per the germline V gene, CDR1 is SGHDT and CDR2 is YYEEEE.

The rearrangement joins TRBV7-2 to TRBJ2-5, with 8 bases identical to TRBD2. Trimming removed 5 bases from V and 5 bases from J; junction bases left unmatched: 7. This CDR3 spans 14 amino acids. CDR1 SGHTA and CDR2 FQGNSA come from the germline V gene. The CDR3 DNA reads as TGTGCCAGCAGCCCCCGGGGGGGCGGGGAGACCCAGTACTTC. Translating it yields CASSPRGGGETQYF.

This sequence joins TRBV7-8 and TRBJ2-7; D tentatively fits TRBD1 or TRBD2 (6 bases each). CDR3 length: 16 residues. V lost 2 bases to trimming and J lost 5 bases, with 19 bases between them. Germline V gene lookup returns CDR1 SGHVS and CDR2 FQNEAQ. The CDR3 region has the DNA TGTGCCAGCAGCTTAATCACTGGGGGGCCGGAGGACGAGCAGTACTTC. It translates to CASSLITGGPEDEQYF.

The genes are TRBV7-2 and TRBJ2-3, with 13 bases matching TRBD2. Germline values: CDR1 SGHTA, CDR2 FQGNSA. Losses at the gene ends were 5 bases for V and 4 bases for J; bases not matched to a gene: 6. The CDR3 has 16 amino acids. CDR3 bases: TGTGCCAGCAGCCTGACTAGCGGGGGGAGGCCAGATACGCAGTATTTT. Residues: CASSLTSGGRPDTQYF.

The J gene is TRBJ2-7, the V gene TRBV2; D is uncertain. The germline gives CDR1 SNHLY, CDR2 FYNNEI. The CDR3 sequence is 13 residues long. V was cut by 4 bases and J by 1 base, with 8 bases left in between. CDR3 sequence (DNA): TGTGCCAGCAGTGGGTTAGCTTCCTACGAGCAGTACTTC. It is translated as CASSGLASYEQYF.

The V gene is TRBV5-1, the J gene TRBJ2-7; 7 bases agree with TRBD1. Trimming took 5 bases from V and 3 from J; bases not matched to a gene: 8. Germline V lookup: CDR1 SGHRS, CDR2 YFSETQ. This CDR3 region has 14 residues. The CDR3 nucleotides read TGCGCCAGCAGTTACCGACAGGGTGTCTACGAGCAGTACTTC. Its protein product is CASSYRQGVYEQYF.

J is TRBJ1-2 and V is TRBV2, with D unresolved. This CDR3 contains 14 residues. CDR1 is SNHLY, CDR2 FYNNEI, per germline. The V and J ends lost 2 bases and 7 bases respectively, with 14 bases between them. The CDR3 spells CASSELEGAGGYTF. Here the CDR3 DNA reads TGTGCCAGCAGTGAACTAGAGGGCGCGGGTGGCTACACCTTC.

The chain carries TRBV9 and TRBJ2-1; either TRBD1 or TRBD2 may fit D (5 bases each). Germline V lookup: CDR1 SGDLS, CDR2 YYNGEE. Trimming removed 0 bases at V and 6 bases at J, with 10 bases between. There are 14 residues in the CDR3. The CDR3 DNA reads TGTGCCAGCAGCGTAGTTGCTGGGGGCAATGAGCAGTTCTTC. Encoded protein: CASSVVAGGNEQFF.

This chain joins TRBV18 and TRBJ2-7; 10 bases agree with TRBD1. There are 15 residues in the CDR3. CDR1 and CDR2 from the germline V gene are KGHSH and LQKENI. V shed 3 bases and J 0 bases; nucleotides not matched to a gene: 2. Here the CDR3 DNA reads TGTGCCAGCTCACCGGACAGGGGGAGCTCCTACGAGCAGTACTTC. Translated, it gives CASSPDRGSSYEQYF. Full variable domain (outside the CDR3, taken from reference TRBV18 and TRBJ2-7): NAGVMQNPRHLVRRRGQEARLRCSPMKGHSHVYWYRQLPEEGLKFMVYLQKENIIDESGMPKERFSAEFPKEGPSILRIQQVVRGDSAAYFCASSPDRGSSYEQYFGPGTRLTVT.

The chain recombines TRBV27 with TRBJ2-5; D is possibly TRBD2 (6 bases). The V and J ends lost 6 bases and 1 base respectively, with 9 bases between them. The CDR3 spans 13 residues. Germline CDR1 MNHEY, CDR2 SMNVEV (reference sequence). The CDR3 DNA is TGTGCCAGCAGGGACTACTCCCAAGAGACCCAGTACTTC. Translation: CASRDYSQETQYF.

This clone was counted a few times. The rearrangement uses TRBV5-6 and TRBJ2-1, with 9 bases that match TRBD2. Germline CDR1 is SGHDT and CDR2 is YYEEEE. After removal of 2 bases from V and 7 bases from J, the junction contained 10 bases not matched to a gene. CDR3 length: 16 amino acids. CDR3 bases: TGTGCCAGCAGCTTAGGTATGCTAGCGGGGACTAATGAGCAGTTCTTC. This encodes CASSLGMLAGTNEQFF.

The chain recombines TRBV21-1 with TRBJ2-2; the table's TRBD1 call for D was not verified on the DNA. TRBV21-1 is assigned pseudogene status. The CDR3 totals 15 residues. CDR3 protein: CASRPTGFDPGELFF. The CDR3 nucleotides are TGTGCCAGCCGCCCCACAGGGTTTGATCCCGGGGAGCTGTTTTTT.

The rearrangement links TRBV7-9 to TRBJ2-6, with no clear D. V shed 0 bases and J shed 0 bases, with 12 bases lying between them. The CDR3 length is 18 residues. The germline gives CDR1 SEHNR, CDR2 FQNEAQ (reference sequence). CDR3 in amino acids: CASSLAANTYSGANVLTF. The CDR3 nucleotides are TGTGCCAGCAGCTTAGCGGCTAACACCTACTCTGGGGCCAACGTCCTGACTTTC.

The chain uses TRBV19 and TRBJ2-7, with 7 bases identical to TRBD1. The CDR3 spans 14 residues. The J segment lost 2 bases and the V segment lost 6 bases, leaving 7 bases of the junction unmatched. Per germline, CDR1 LNHDA and CDR2 SQIVND (reference sequence). CDR3 DNA sequence: TGTGCCAGTAGGCCGACAGGGAGCCCCTACGAGCAGTACTTC. This sequence encodes CASRPTGSPYEQYF. Based on the CDR3 plus reference TRBV19 and TRBJ2-7, the full variable domain is DGGITQSPKYLFRKEGQNVTLSCEQNLNHDAMYWYRQDPGQGLRLIYYSQIVNDFQKGDIAEGYSVSREKKESFPLTVTSAQKNPTAFYLCASRPTGSPYEQYFGPGTRLTVT.

The V and J genes are TRBV2 and TRBJ2-4; 9 bases line up with TRBD1. V shed 8 bases and J 0 bases; nucleotides not matched to a gene: 8. The germline V gene has CDR1 SNHLY and CDR2 FYNNEI. CDR3 length: 16 amino acids. CDR3: CASRDREAGAKNIQYF. The CDR3, as DNA: TGTGCCAGCCGGGACAGGGAGGCGGGAGCCAAAAACATTCAGTACTTC.

This sequence joins TRBV11-2 and TRBJ1-3; D ambiguous. The germline V gene has CDR1 SGHAT and CDR2 FQNNGV. This CDR3 has 17 residues. The V end was cut by 0 bases, the J end by 2 bases, with 14 bases between. CDR3 in amino acids: CASSLEQYPATGNTIYF. The CDR3 bases are TGTGCCAGCAGCTTAGAACAATATCCGGCGACTGGAAACACCATATATTTT.

The rearrangement links TRBV5-4 to TRBJ1-6; D is unresolved. Germline V CDR1 and CDR2: SGHNT, YYREEE (reference sequence). The CDR3 spans 15 residues. V lost 4 bases and J 8 bases, leaving 16 bases between the germline ends. The CDR3: CASSARGWADSPLHF. The CDR3 region has the DNA TGTGCCAGCAGCGCCCGTGGGTGGGCTGATTCACCCCTCCACTTT.

This clone was recorded once. In DNA form, the CDR3 reads TGTGCCAGCAGCTTAAACAGGGTGACAGAAAAACTGTTTTTT. It yields the protein CASSLNRVTEKLFF. V gene TRBV13 combines with J gene TRBJ1-4, with D possibly being TRBD1 (6 bases). V gave up 2 bases and J gave up 8 bases, with 12 bases separating them. The germline V gene encodes CDR1 PRHDT and CDR2 FYEKMQ (reference sequence). CDR3 length: 14 amino acids.

The chain couples TRBV7-2 to TRBJ1-4, with D perhaps TRBD1 (6 bases). The CDR3 loop spans 15 amino acids. Germline CDR1 and CDR2: SGHTA and FQGNSA. V lost 4 bases to trimming and J lost 7 bases, with 16 bases between them. CDR3 sequence reads: CASSSLRGGSEKLFF. The CDR3 DNA is TGTGCCAGCAGCTCCCTTAGGGGGGGCAGTGAAAAACTGTTTTTT. Looking up the rest from reference TRBV7-2 and TRBJ1-4 gives the full variable domain: GAGVSQSPSNKVTEKGKDVELRCDPISGHTALYWYRQSLGQGLEFLIYFQGNSAPDKSGLPSDRFSAERTGGSVSTLTIQRTQQEDSAVYLCASSSLRGGSEKLFFGSGTQLSVL.

In its sample, this clone was seen a few times. The genes are TRBV28 and TRBJ1-2; 9 bases map to TRBD1. The CDR3 has 15 amino acids. The V and J ends lost 4 bases and 2 bases, in that order; junction bases with no gene match: 5. CDR1 and CDR2 from the germline V gene are MDHEN and SYDVKM. The CDR3 is CASSSGGQGNYGYTF. In nucleotides, the CDR3 is TGTGCCAGCAGTTCGGGGGGACAGGGAAACTATGGCTACACCTTC.

The chain is built from TRBV10-3 and TRBJ2-5; D is uncertain. The V gene lost 2 bases and the J gene lost 2 bases, with 6 bases spanning the gap. Germline V lookup: CDR1 ENHRY, CDR2 SYGVKD. The CDR3 runs 13 residues. The CDR3: CAISEELQETQYF. CDR3 in DNA: TGTGCCATCAGTGAGGAACTGCAAGAGACCCAGTACTTC.